This is a list of T cell receptor beta chains from one sample in a study of CD4 T cell repertoires in COVID-19. Clones were read by immunoSEQ multiplex PCR, and TCRdb kept only the in-frame ones, dropping some. This sample yields 70,000 to 95,000 clones, of which roughly 85% are seen a single time; 0.5% to 0.6% belongs to the top ten. The sequencing here drew on CD4+ T cells from peripheral blood, taken after recovery from COVID-19. The origin of the receptors is a human donor who had COVID-19. CDR3s include the opening cysteine and the closing phenylalanine or tryptophan. A D gene is named only where the DNA matches it firmly. Clone size, where shown, is once, few, many, or a class for clones that have expanded.

CASHIRTGAYEQYF | TGTGCCTCTCATATTAGGACAGGGGCCTACGAGCAGTACTTC | TRBD1 | TRBJ2-7 | TRBV30 | NA
CASSLAPVGNTIYF | TGCGCCAGCAGCTTGGCCCCAGTTGGAAACACCATATATTTT | NA | TRBJ1-3 | TRBV5-1 | NA
CASSEFIALADTSRETQYF | TGTGCCAGCAGTGAATTTATCGCCCTAGCGGACACCTCTCGGGAGACCCAGTACTTC | TRBD2 | TRBJ2-5 | TRBV2 | NA
CASSPDRYNSPLHF | TGTGCCAGCAGCCCTGACAGATATAATTCACCCCTCCACTTT | NA | TRBJ1-6 | TRBV9 | NA
CAVAVGMNTEAFF | TGTGCGGTGGCGGTTGGGATGAACACTGAAGCTTTCTTT | NA | TRBJ1-1 | TRBV7-2 | NA
CASSYSDPYQPQHF | TGTGCCAGCAGTTACAGTGACCCCTATCAGCCCCAGCATTTT | NA | TRBJ1-5 | TRBV6-5 | once
CASSMGSPLHF | TGTGCCAGTAGTATGGGGTCACCCCTCCACTTT | NA | TRBJ1-6 | TRBV19 | once
CASSVNGIYGYTF | TGTGCCAGCAGCGTCAACGGGATCTATGGCTACACCTTC | NA | TRBJ1-2 | TRBV5-6 | once
CATSDSGPSGSSYNEQFF | TGTGCCACCAGTGATTCAGGGCCCAGCGGGAGCTCCTACAATGAGCAGTTCTTC | TRBD2 | TRBJ2-1 | TRBV24-1 | NA
CASSSRTSGGTDTQYF | TGTGCCAGCAGTTCCCGGACTAGCGGGGGCACAGATACGCAGTATTTT | TRBD2 | TRBJ2-3 | TRBV6-5 | NA
CASSWTSVSHEQYF | TGTGCCAGCAGTTGGACTAGTGTCTCCCACGAGCAGTACTTC | TRBD2 | TRBJ2-7 | TRBV28 | NA
CASSIEGFEQYF | TGTGCCAGTAGTATAGAGGGTTTCGAGCAGTACTTC | NA | TRBJ2-7 | TRBV19 | few
CATVTGGGANTEAFF | TGTGCCACTGTGACGGGGGGAGGGGCGAACACTGAAGCTTTCTTT | NA | TRBJ1-1 | TRBV28 | NA
CASSLYGTGFNEQYF | TGTGCCAGCAGCTTGTATGGGACAGGGTTCAACGAGCAGTACTTC | TRBD1 | TRBJ2-7 | TRBV11-2 | NA
CASSRADSSYNEQFF | TGCGCCAGCAGCCGCGCGGACAGCTCCTACAATGAGCAGTTCTTC | NA | TRBJ2-1 | TRBV5-1 | few